Presented here are 4 T cell receptor beta chains from one specimen sequenced in a study of T cell changes during pregnancy in multiple sclerosis (dated by TCRdb to about 2019). Libraries were prepared through the immunoSEQ multiplex PCR assay. Drawn from immuneACCESS, this table holds only the in-frame rearrangements with V and J called that TCRdb kept. Clones are partly lost; checked studies trace under half to an unresolved V gene and leave the rest unexplained. Across this sample there are 57,000 or so clones, with under 95% seen only once. The top ten hold 1% to 1.5% of the sample. Sequenced here: peripheral blood, sampled in the second trimester of pregnancy. The receptors shown here come from a female donor with multiple sclerosis, enrolled in a pregnancy study.

The rearrangement joins TRBV5-6 to TRBJ2-7; 8 bases map to TRBD1. The CDR3 extends over 16 amino acids. V shed 0 bases, J shed 1 base, and the junction held 6 bases outside the gene matches. The germline V gene has CDR1 SGHDT and CDR2 YYEEEE. The CDR3 nucleotides read TGTGCCAGCAGCTTGGTGGGCAGGGGGCTATCCTACGAGCAGTACTTC. Residues: CASSLVGRGLSYEQYF. Based on the CDR3 plus reference TRBV5-6 and TRBJ2-7, the full variable domain is DAGVTQSPTHLIKTRGQQVTLRCSPKSGHDTVSWYQQALGQGPQFIFQYYEEEERQRGNFPDRFSGHQFPNYSSELNVNALLLGDSALYLCASSLVGRGLSYEQYFGPGTRLTVT.

The rearrangement links TRBV5-1 to TRBJ2-5; 14 nucleotides align to TRBD2. The junction had 12 bases not matched to a gene; V was cut back by 4 bases and J by 7 bases. This CDR3 region has 17 residues. The V gene's germline CDR1 is SGHRS and CDR2 YFSETQ. The CDR3 spells CASSPRLAGGAGGTQYF. Written as DNA, the CDR3 is TGCGCCAGCAGCCCCCGACTAGCGGGGGGGGCGGGGGGGACCCAGTACTTC.

This chain joins TRBV5-1 and TRBJ2-7, with D possibly being TRBD1 (7 bases). Germline V gene data show CDR1 as SGHRS and CDR2 as YFSETQ. V was pared by 3 bases and J by 2 bases, with 15 bases between. The CDR3 extends over 15 amino acids. The CDR3 spells CASSYSQGEAYEQYF. DNA of the CDR3: TGCGCCAGCAGCTATAGCCAGGGGGAGGCCTACGAGCAGTACTTC.

The chain is built from TRBV30 and TRBJ1-6, with D hard to call. The germline gives CDR1 GTSNPN, CDR2 SVGIG (reference sequence). Trimming stripped 4 bases from V and 0 bases from J, with 7 bases between. CDR3 size: 14 residues. The CDR3 reads CAWKLSSYNSPLHF. CDR3 bases: TGTGCCTGGAAGCTGAGCTCCTATAATTCACCCCTCCACTTT.